Given below is one T cell receptor beta chain in context. The target of this receptor is not known. The sample holds no much larger clone one base away, and base qualities are not on file. Samples from volunteer blood donors who had recovered from COVID-19 were contributed by a second Seattle source. The collaborating institutions used their own protocols to collect whole blood in K2EDTA tubes. For TCRbeta analysis, collaborators shipped samples as frozen whole blood, isolated PBMCs, or DNA extracted from either of those sample types. The immunoSEQ Assay, a bias-controlled multiplex PCR, was used to amplify TCRbeta CDR3 regions from genomic DNA. Turning to the authors' computational methods: The number of nucleated cells in each sample was estimated from the amplification of reference gene primers within the assay. Sequence reads were collapsed and filtered to measure the absolute abundance of every unique TCRbeta CDR3 rearrangement. For each sample, productive Simpson clonality was calculated by taking the square root of Simpson's diversity index across productive rearrangements. TCRdb stores this immuneACCESS table with in-frame sequences only. Part of the clones is absent; in the studies checked, under half of the shortfall reflects unresolved V genes, and no reason is known for the rest. That table gives V, J and clone size, and the DNA gave D and trimming. Here the sample has under 300,000 clones; about nine tenths occur a single time. The ten top clones hold just under 0.95% of the sample.

These data originate in a study of blood T cell repertoires in COVID-19 (dated by TCRdb to 2018 to 2021). A note on the overall study: Samples from collaborators originated in the United States, Italy and Spain and spanned both the acute and convalescent phases of COVID-19. The prospective study material was composed of cDNA or gDNA derived from T cells, B-cell-depleted T cells, or PBMCs. Subjects who had been exposed to COVID-19, were actively infected with it, or had recovered from it provided the deeply sampled blood TCRbeta repertoires that made up the dataset. The repertoires were released in a freely available public database meant as a resource for research on the immune response to SARS-CoV-2. The samples were drawn from the first 160 participants of the ongoing ImmuneRACE study and from 1,254 subjects provided by 6 global collaborators. Sample metadata almost always included a de-identified subject ID, COVID-19 status, age in years and sex. HLA class I and class II types, where available, came from metadata supplied by the sample provider rather than from assay-based typing. The full study reports these points: The quantity of clinical and demographic metadata differed by source and by participant and was supplied without curation.

Sequenced: peripheral blood. The sequence was obtained from a woman between 35 and 50 years old who had recovered from COVID-19.

The DNA sequence follows: TGTGCCAGCAGCTTTTGGCGACAGGGGAGCTTTAATGAGCAGTTCTTC. This sequence encodes CASSFWRQGSFNEQFF. The V and J segments used are TRBV5-5 and TRBJ2-1, with 8 central nucleotides matching TRBD1. The CDR3 has 16 amino acids, counting the end cysteine and phenylalanine. The DNA shown is the 48-base CDR3, in frame from base 1. CDR1 SGHKS and CDR2 YYEKEE are derived from the germline V gene (reference sequence). Ends trimmed: V by 2 bases, J by 7 bases; bases unmatched to a gene: 11.